This TCR beta chain was captured in a study of T cell changes during pregnancy in multiple sclerosis (dated by TCRdb to the late 2010s). Concerning the study at large: The study examined how the T cell repertoire changed over the course of pregnancy in women with multiple sclerosis.

V ends up 7 bases short and J 0 bases short, with an unmatched junction base count of 5. The germline V gene (reference sequence) supplies CDR1 GTSNPN and CDR2 SVGIG. From its cysteine to its phenylalanine, the CDR3 spans 13 amino acids. Of the read, only the CDR3 DNA is kept; its 39 bases are in frame from base 1. The library was prepared using the immunoSEQ multiplex PCR assay. TCRdb's version of the immuneACCESS table is confined to in-frame rearrangements and falls short of the full clone set. An unresolved V gene accounts for under half of the shortfall where checked; the remainder is of unknown origin. Recorded for this sample are 65,000 to 85,000 clones; more than 80% of them occurred a single time. The top ten hold roughly 0.21% of the sample. The table lists this clone with a count of one. Its antigen is not yet known. No qualities accompany the bases; no much larger clone lies one base away.

Sequencing used CD4+ T cells from peripheral blood mononuclear cells, obtained before pregnancy. The source is a female donor with multiple sclerosis, enrolled in a pregnancy study. This receptor chain uses TRBV30 and TRBJ1-2; 7 central nucleotides agree with TRBD1. CDR3 protein: CASSGQANYGYTF. The sequenced DNA: TGTGCCTCCTCAGGACAGGCTAACTATGGCTACACCTTC.